A single sample is the source of the 2 T cell receptor beta chains below, sequenced in a study of vaccination and CD4 T cells after COVID-19. No antigens are known for them. The treatment denotes: approximately 10-day PBMC culture with coronavirus spike peptide pools or control peptides (ViraFEST assay). CD4+ T cells that had been cultured provided DNA sequenced with the Oncomine TCR Beta short-read assay. TCRdb re-called the PCR reads with MiXCR, one entry per CDR3 protein. The table shows almost 20,000 distinct CDR3 sequences, with 40% to 45% occurring only once. Sequences were derived from CD4+ T cells from blood, cultured in vitro, sampled before SARS-CoV-2 vaccination. The receptors originated from a human donor who received a COVID-19 vaccine.

This clonotype was observed a handful of times. The V gene is TRBV7-9, the J gene TRBJ1-1, with TRBD1 as a possible D gene (6 bases). The length of the CDR3 is 15 residues. CDR1 SEHNR and CDR2 FQNEAQ come from the germline V gene (reference sequence). V was pared by 0 bases and J by 1 base, with 9 bases between. CDR3 region: CASSLAGHGNTEAFF. CDR3 DNA: TGTGCCAGCAGCTTAGCGGGACATGGGAACACTGAAGCTTTCTTT.

By sample fraction, this clonotype is medium-sized. The chain links TRBV5-4 to TRBJ2-5; 7 bases match TRBD1. J was trimmed by 5 bases and V by 4 bases; bases with no gene match: 5. The CDR3 is made up of 13 amino acids. Germline loops: CDR1 SGHNT, CDR2 YYREEE (reference sequence). The chain's CDR3 is CASSTTGWETQYF. CDR3 DNA sequence: TGTGCCAGCAGCACGACAGGGTGGGAGACCCAGTACTTC.